This TCR beta chain is drawn from a study of T-cell reconstitution after alpha-beta-depleted transplantation in children. Unique molecular identifiers featured in how the TCRbeta library was prepared. TCRdb reprocessed the PCR reads with MiXCR, giving one entry per CDR3 protein. The data show 700,000 or so distinct CDR3 sequences, around 12% seen once. V dropped 4 bases and J dropped 3 bases, with 13 bases sitting between them. Germline V gene lookup returns CDR1 SGHRS and CDR2 YFSETQ. The CDR3 length is 14 residues. This clonotype turned up a few times. The clonotype comes from a girl aged 2 to 10 with congenital amegakaryocytic thrombocytopenia, due to receive a stem cell transplant. The sequencing here drew on PBMCs, taken before TCRalphabeta/CD19-depleted stem cell transplant. The rearrangement joins TRBV5-1 to TRBJ1-2; D unclear. The CDR3 DNA reads as TGCGCCAGCAGCCCGGACGGACGTGACTATGGCTACACCTTC. It specifies CASSPDGRDYGYTF.